These 11 T cell receptor beta chains originate from one sample sequenced in a study of OX40 agonist ivuxolimab in advanced cancers. Method: immunoSEQ multiplex PCR; TCRdb's copy keeps in-frame clones and lacks some. The sample holds some 25,000 clones, about four fifths seen once. The source material was CD4+ or CD8+ T cells sorted from blood, sampled in a trial of the OX40 agonist ivuxolimab. The receptors here all came from an adult with an advanced solid tumor such as melanoma, head and neck, liver or kidney cancer.

A few counts support this clone. This chain links TRBV9 with TRBJ1-6; no reliable D call. The germline V and J ends were trimmed by 5 bases and 7 bases, with 13 bases remaining between them. Germline V gives CDR1 SGDLS, CDR2 YYNGEE. This CDR3 region has 14 residues. The CDR3 coding sequence is TGTGCCAGCAGTACCTCGGGCTGGAATTCACCCCTCCACTTT. Translating gives CASSTSGWNSPLHF.

This clone was seen once. V gene TRBV7-8 combines with J gene TRBJ2-7, with D tentatively TRBD2 (6 bases). From germline, CDR1 is SGHVS and CDR2 FQNEAQ. V was clipped by 5 bases and J by 5 bases, with 19 bases between them. This CDR3 is built from 15 residues. CDR3 loop: CASSLTPGGTDEQYF. In DNA form, the CDR3 reads TGTGCCAGCAGCCTGACTCCCGGGGGAACGGACGAGCAGTACTTC.

This clone was seen repeatedly, ten times or more. J is TRBJ1-2 and V is TRBV19; D unresolved. Trimming shortened V by 5 bases and J by 5 bases, and 9 bases separated the two germline ends. CDR3 length equals 12 residues. Germline-derived CDR1 and CDR2 are LNHDA and SQIVND (reference sequence). CDR3 sequence: CASSEQYYGYTF. DNA for the CDR3: TGTGCCAGTAGTGAACAGTATTATGGCTACACCTTC.

The V and J genes are TRBV7-6 and TRBJ2-7; tentative D call: TRBD2 (6 bases). Germline lookup yields CDR1 SGHVS and CDR2 FNYEAQ. The V gene lost 3 bases and the J gene lost 3 bases, with 12 bases spanning the gap. CDR3 length equals 14 residues. CDR3 DNA sequence: TGTGCCAGCAGCTTCGGTGCGGGGCTCTACGAGCAGTACTTC. Translating gives CASSFGAGLYEQYF.

The CDR3 loop reads CASSQGEGQVSEQYF. The DNA for the CDR3 is TGTGCCAGCAGCCAAGGAGAAGGACAGGTTTCCGAGCAGTACTTC. The J gene is TRBJ2-7, the V gene TRBV4-2; 7 nucleotides align to TRBD1. Germline loops: CDR1 LGHNA, CDR2 YNFKEQ. This CDR3 region has 15 residues. Unmatched junction bases numbered 9, after V lost 1 base and J lost 6 bases.

The chain uses TRBV19 and TRBJ1-5; D remains unclear. The length of the CDR3 is 15 residues. Germline lookup yields CDR1 LNHDA and CDR2 SQIVND (reference sequence). Trimming shortened V by 3 bases and J by 0 bases, and 9 bases separated the two germline ends. CDR3: CASSISGGSNQPQHF. The CDR3, as DNA: TGTGCCAGTAGTATTTCGGGAGGTAGCAATCAGCCCCAGCATTTT. The full variable domain, its missing parts supplied by reference TRBV19 and TRBJ1-5, is DGGITQSPKYLFRKEGQNVTLSCEQNLNHDAMYWYRQDPGQGLRLIYYSQIVNDFQKGDIAEGYSVSREKKESFPLTVTSAQKNPTAFYLCASSISGGSNQPQHFGDGTRLSIL.

The gene calls are TRBV28 and TRBJ2-1; possibly TRBD2 for D (5 bases). In germline, CDR1 is MDHEN, CDR2 SYDVKM. The CDR3 covers 15 residues. V lost 3 bases and J 8 bases, leaving 17 bases between the germline ends. CDR3 sequence reads: CASSLIGPTGDEQFF. The DNA of the CDR3 is TGTGCCAGCAGTTTGATAGGGCCGACCGGGGATGAGCAGTTCTTC. Full variable domain (missing parts from reference TRBV28 and TRBJ2-1): DVKVTQSSRYLVKRTGEKVFLECVQDMDHENMFWYRQDPGLGLRLIYFSYDVKMKEKGDIPEGYSVSREKKERFSLILESASTNQTSMYLCASSLIGPTGDEQFFGPGTRLTVL.

V usage is TRBV11-2 and J usage is TRBJ2-2; perhaps TRBD2 as D (5 bases). The CDR3 is 14 amino acids. Trimming took off 5 bases at V and 6 bases at J, with 13 bases between the two ends. The germline gives CDR1 SGHAT, CDR2 FQNNGV. In DNA form, the CDR3 reads TGTGCCAGCAGCAATGGACTTGGGGCCGGGGAGCTGTTTTTT. Residues: CASSNGLGAGELFF.

This clone was detected ten times or more. The J gene is TRBJ2-7, the V gene TRBV7-9; D unresolved. The ends were cut back, 8 bases at V and 0 bases at J, with 11 bases in the middle. CDR3 length equals 13 residues. CDR1 and CDR2 (germline): SEHNR, FQNEAQ (reference sequence). The CDR3 protein is CASAVGYSYEQYF. CDR3 nucleotide sequence: TGTGCCAGCGCCGTTGGTTACTCCTACGAGCAGTACTTC.

Regarding this clone: At one end the junction does not follow the germline gene, possibly because of a read error. The genes are TRBV6-5 and TRBJ1-5, with D perhaps matching TRBD1 (5 bases). This CDR3 comprises 12 residues. Per germline, CDR1 MNHEY and CDR2 SVGAGI. CDR3 coding DNA: TGTGCCAGCAGCTACCGGGACCCCACCGAGGATTTT. Its protein is CASSYRDPTEDF.

The chain links TRBV11-1 to TRBJ1-5; the match to TRBD1 covers 7 bases. The length of the CDR3 is 15 residues. After removal of 5 bases from V and 5 bases from J, the junction contained 9 bases not matched to a gene. Germline assignment: CDR1 SGHAT and CDR2 FQDESV (reference sequence). CDR3 sequence: CASSHNRGGDQPQHF. DNA of the CDR3: TGTGCCAGCAGCCATAACAGGGGAGGGGATCAGCCCCAGCATTTT.